These T cell receptor beta chains were read from a single sample in a study of blood T cell repertoires in COVID-19. Repertoires were generated with immunoSEQ multiplex PCR, while TCRdb's copy carries only in-frame clones and drops some. The sample has under 300,000 clones, under 90% seen once. Material for sequencing was peripheral blood. The origin of the receptors is a woman aged 45-65 years who had recovered from COVID-19. Both conserved end residues are part of each CDR3. Each record gives: V gene, D gene, clone size, J gene, CDR3 protein, CDR3 DNA. D genes are given only for firm matches. Clone size appears in some rows only: once, few, many, or a class for an expanded clone.

TRBV5-4	NA	once	TRBJ1-1	CASTYDPGLNTEAFF	TGTGCCAGCACTTACGACCCAGGGTTGAACACTGAAGCTTTCTTT
TRBV6-2/TRBV6-3	NA	NA	TRBJ2-1	CASSYSGGGYNEQFF	TGTGCCAGCAGTTACTCGGGGGGTGGCTACAATGAGCAGTTCTTC
TRBV30	NA	NA	TRBJ2-5	CAWSRGIEETQYF	TGTGCCTGGAGTAGAGGGATAGAAGAGACCCAGTACTTC
TRBV7-9	NA	NA	TRBJ2-2	CASSHLEGKGTGELFF	TGTGCCAGCAGCCACCTCGAGGGAAAGGGCACCGGGGAGCTGTTTTTT
TRBV7-3	NA	NA	TRBJ2-7	CASSLTGSSYEQYF	TGTGCCAGCAGCTTAACGGGCAGCTCCTACGAGCAGTACTTC
TRBV5-1	NA	NA	TRBJ1-2	CASSLSRAQAYGYTF	TGCGCCAGCAGCTTATCCAGGGCGCAGGCCTATGGCTACACCTTC
TRBV3-1/TRBV3-2	TRBD2	NA	TRBJ2-3	CASSQVGLASTDTQYF	TGTGCCAGCAGCCAAGTAGGACTAGCGTCCACAGATACGCAGTATTTT
TRBV19	NA	NA	TRBJ1-1	CASSIQASSRLDTEAFF	TGTGCCAGTAGTATACAGGCCTCCTCCCGGTTGGACACTGAAGCTTTCTTT
TRBV25-1	TRBD1	NA	TRBJ1-1	CASSEGRGLTMNTEAFF	TGTGCCAGCTCGGAAGGCAGGGGGCTGACCATGAACACTGAAGCTTTCTTT
TRBV12-3/TRBV12-4	NA	NA	TRBJ2-1	CASSLDSEHEQFF	TGTGCCAGCAGTTTGGACTCCGAGCATGAGCAGTTCTTC
TRBV3-1/TRBV3-2	NA	NA	TRBJ2-1	CASSQVAPGSGGNNEQFF	TGTGCCAGCAGCCAAGTAGCCCCCGGGTCCGGAGGGAACAATGAGCAGTTCTTC
TRBV7-2	NA	NA	TRBJ2-3	CASSLGGGANTQYF	TGTGCCAGCAGCTTAGGGGGAGGCGCCAATACGCAGTATTTT
TRBV10-3	TRBD1	few	TRBJ1-2	CAISAGQEANYGYTF	TGTGCCATCAGTGCAGGACAGGAGGCTAACTATGGCTACACCTTC
TRBV28	NA	once	TRBJ1-2	CASTPGGHGYGYTF	TGTGCCAGCACCCCTGGAGGGCACGGCTATGGCTACACCTTC
TRBV19	TRBD2	NA	TRBJ2-7	CASSISGAASGSIYEQYF	TGTGCCAGTAGTATAAGTGGGGCGGCTAGCGGGAGTATCTACGAGCAGTACTTC